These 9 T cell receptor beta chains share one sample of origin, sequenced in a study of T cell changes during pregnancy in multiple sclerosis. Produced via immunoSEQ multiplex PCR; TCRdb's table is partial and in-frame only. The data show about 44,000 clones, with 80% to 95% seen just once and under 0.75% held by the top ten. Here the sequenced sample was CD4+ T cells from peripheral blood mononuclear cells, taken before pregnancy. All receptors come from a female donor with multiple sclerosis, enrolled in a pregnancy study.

The CDR3 reads CASSLTGGAGTEAFF. CDR3 nucleotides: TGCGCCAGCAGCTTAACAGGGGGCGCGGGCACTGAAGCTTTCTTT. The rearrangement links TRBV5-1 to TRBJ1-1, with 9 bases identical to TRBD1. The germline V gene has CDR1 SGHRS and CDR2 YFSETQ. Trimming removed 2 bases from V and 4 bases from J; junction bases left unmatched: 6. There are 15 residues in the CDR3. Looking up the rest from reference TRBV5-1 and TRBJ1-1 gives the full variable domain: KAGVTQTPRYLIKTRGQQVTLSCSPISGHRSVSWYQQTPGQGLQFLFEYFSETQRNKGNFPGRFSGRQFSNSRSEMNVSTLELGDSALYLCASSLTGGAGTEAFFGQGTRLTVV.

CDR3 sequence (DNA): TGTGCCAGCAGTGTCGCGAGCCCGTCCTACGAGCAGTACTTC. Translation: CASSVASPSYEQYF. This chain connects TRBV6-1 to TRBJ2-7; D is ambiguous. The CDR3 spans 14 residues. The V end lost 4 bases, the J end lost 1 base, and 11 bases lay between the germline ends. CDR1 and CDR2 (germline): MNHNS, SASEGT.

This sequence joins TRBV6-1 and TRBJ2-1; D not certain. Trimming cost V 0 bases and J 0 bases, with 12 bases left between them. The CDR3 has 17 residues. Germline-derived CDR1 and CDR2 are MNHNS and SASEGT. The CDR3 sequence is CASSEAAGMSSYNEQFF. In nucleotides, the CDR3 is TGTGCCAGCAGTGAAGCGGCAGGAATGAGCTCCTACAATGAGCAGTTCTTC.

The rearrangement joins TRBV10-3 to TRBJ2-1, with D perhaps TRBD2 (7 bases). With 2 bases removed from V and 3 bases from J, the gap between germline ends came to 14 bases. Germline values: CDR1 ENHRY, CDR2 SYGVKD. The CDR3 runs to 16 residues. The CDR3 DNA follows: TGTGCCATCAGTGAGGGGAGGGAAGGGGGCTACAATGAGCAGTTCTTC. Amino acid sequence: CAISEGREGGYNEQFF.

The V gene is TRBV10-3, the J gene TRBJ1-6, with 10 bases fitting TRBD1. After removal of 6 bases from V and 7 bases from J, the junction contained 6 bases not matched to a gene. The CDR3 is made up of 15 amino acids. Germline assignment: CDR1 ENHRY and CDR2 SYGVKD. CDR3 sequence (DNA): TGTGCCATCAGACCGACGGGACAGGGGAATTCACCCCTCCACTTT. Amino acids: CAIRPTGQGNSPLHF.

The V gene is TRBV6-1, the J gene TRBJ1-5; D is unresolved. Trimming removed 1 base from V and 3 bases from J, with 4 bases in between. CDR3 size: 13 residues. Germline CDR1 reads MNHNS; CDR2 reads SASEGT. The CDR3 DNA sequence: TGTGCCAGCAGTGAAGGAGACAATCAGCCCCAGCATTTT. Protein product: CASSEGDNQPQHF.

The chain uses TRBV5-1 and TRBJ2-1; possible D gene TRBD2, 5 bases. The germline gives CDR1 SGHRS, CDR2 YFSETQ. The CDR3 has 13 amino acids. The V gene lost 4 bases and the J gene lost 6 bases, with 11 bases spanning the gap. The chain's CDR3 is CASSRESVNEQFF. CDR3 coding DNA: TGCGCCAGCAGCAGGGAGAGCGTCAATGAGCAGTTCTTC.

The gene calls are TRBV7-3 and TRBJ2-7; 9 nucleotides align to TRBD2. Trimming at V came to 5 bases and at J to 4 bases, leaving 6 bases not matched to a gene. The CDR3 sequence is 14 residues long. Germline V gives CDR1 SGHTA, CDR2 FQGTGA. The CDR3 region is CASSAGGLPYEQYF. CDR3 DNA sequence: TGTGCCAGCAGCGCGGGAGGGTTACCATACGAGCAGTACTTC.

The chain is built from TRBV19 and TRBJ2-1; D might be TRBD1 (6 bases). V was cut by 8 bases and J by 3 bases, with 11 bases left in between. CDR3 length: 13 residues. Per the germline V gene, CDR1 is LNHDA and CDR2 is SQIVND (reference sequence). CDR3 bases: TGTGCCAGTTCTAGGGGGAACTACAATGAGCAGTTCTTC. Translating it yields CASSRGNYNEQFF.